A selection of T cell receptor beta chains follows, all from one sample in a study of a mutant IDH1 vaccine in newly diagnosed glioma. Sequenced by immunoSEQ multiplex PCR; TCRdb stores in-frame clones only, minus some. Of roughly 62,000 clones in the sample, roughly four fifths were seen once. The antigens of these receptors remain unknown. The sample in question was PBMCs, obtained from a glioma patient whose treatment included an IDH1 peptide vaccine. The receptor set was obtained from a woman in her forties or fifties with glioma. The CDR3 runs from the conserved cysteine through the conserved F or W. The D gene is left open where the match is weak. The listing skips clone size in some rows; elsewhere it reads once, few, many or a size class.

clone_size	v_call	d_call	j_call	cdr3_aa	cdr3_nt
NA	TRBV2	NA	TRBJ2-1	CASRVLAANEQFF	TGTGCCAGCAGGGTTCTAGCCGCAAATGAGCAGTTCTTC
once	TRBV2	NA	TRBJ1-5	CASSEAQQGSQPQHF	TGTGCCAGCAGTGAAGCCCAACAGGGAAGCCAGCCCCAGCATTTT
NA	TRBV9	NA	TRBJ1-6	CASMPDGVGSPLHF	TGTGCCAGCATGCCGGATGGGGTGGGTTCACCCCTCCACTTT
NA	TRBV18	TRBD1	TRBJ2-7	CASSKGQGMREQYF	TGTGCCAGCTCCAAGGGACAGGGAATGCGGGAGCAGTACTTC
NA	TRBV6-5	TRBD1	TRBJ1-2	CAAGQGVFGYTF	TGTGCCGCGGGACAGGGGGTTTTTGGCTACACCTTC
few	TRBV4-2	TRBD2	TRBJ2-3	CASSQDGAGGGGDTQYF	TGTGCCAGCAGCCAAGATGGGGCGGGGGGCGGCGGGGATACGCAGTATTTT
NA	TRBV15	NA	TRBJ2-2	CATSPRGVPGELFF	TGTGCCACCAGCCCGAGGGGAGTACCCGGGGAGCTGTTTTTT
NA	TRBV10-3	TRBD1	TRBJ2-3	CAISETGQVTDTQYF	TGTGCCATCAGTGAAACGGGACAGGTCACAGATACGCAGTATTTT
NA	TRBV2	TRBD1	TRBJ1-1	CASSIRGAEAFF	TGTGCCAGCAGTATCAGGGGGGCTGAAGCTTTCTTT
NA	TRBV29-1	NA	TRBJ1-1	CSVDNSQGLTEAFF	TGCAGCGTTGACAATTCACAGGGTTTAACTGAAGCTTTCTTT
NA	TRBV9	TRBD1	TRBJ2-7	CASSVGGTGAYEQYF	TGTGCCAGCAGCGTAGGAGGGACAGGTGCCTACGAGCAGTACTTC
NA	TRBV5-1	TRBD1	TRBJ1-3	CASSSNFDRGRNTIYF	TGCGCCAGCAGCTCCAACTTCGACAGGGGGAGGAACACCATATATTTT
NA	TRBV11-2	TRBD1	TRBJ2-5	CASSLAVQGKTQYF	TGTGCCAGCAGCTTAGCAGTACAGGGGAAGACCCAGTACTTC
NA	TRBV6-1	NA	TRBJ1-2	CASSDASGYGYTF	TGTGCCAGCAGTGATGCATCGGGGTATGGCTACACCTTC
NA	TRBV5-1	NA	TRBJ1-4	CASSRGTNEKLFF	TGCGCCAGCAGCCGGGGAACTAATGAAAAACTGTTTTTT
NA	TRBV9	TRBD2	TRBJ2-4	CASSPAWGGGQNIQYF	TGTGCCAGCAGCCCGGCCTGGGGCGGGGGGCAAAACATTCAGTACTTC
NA	TRBV6-1	NA	TRBJ1-1	CASSEAGGRTEAFF	TGTGCCAGCAGTGAAGCCGGGGGTAGGACTGAAGCTTTCTTT
NA	TRBV27	NA	TRBJ2-1	CASSQSSTRRTYNEQFF	TGTGCCAGCAGTCAATCCTCGACCCGTCGGACCTACAATGAGCAGTTCTTC
NA	TRBV19	NA	TRBJ2-2	CASSRGGLNTGELFF	TGTGCCAGTAGTAGGGGGGGCCTGAACACCGGGGAGCTGTTTTTT
NA	TRBV6-6	NA	TRBJ1-1	CASTVTALNTEAFF	TGTGCCAGTACCGTTACAGCGCTGAACACTGAAGCTTTCTTT
NA	TRBV6-5	TRBD1	TRBJ1-2	CASTSGGGERGYTF	TGTGCCAGCACCTCGGGAGGGGGCGAAAGAGGCTACACCTTC